A selection of T cell receptor beta chains follows, all from one sample in a study of blood T cell repertoires in COVID-19. TCRdb's copy holds only in-frame clones and misses some; the assay was immunoSEQ multiplex PCR. The table has a few hundred thousand clones, about four fifths seen once. Sequencing was performed on peripheral blood. These receptors were taken from a young woman with acute or convalescent COVID-19. Each CDR3 is given with its conserved first and last residue. The order of the fields is clone size, V gene, J gene, CDR3 protein. Only part of the rows carry a size: once, few, many, or a class if the clone is expanded.

abundance: NA
v_gene: TRBV5-1
j_gene: TRBJ2-5
CDR3aa: CASSFPQETQYF

abundance: NA
v_gene: TRBV5-6
j_gene: TRBJ2-7
CDR3aa: CASSLEGQGFYEQYF

abundance: NA
v_gene: TRBV27
j_gene: TRBJ1-5
CDR3aa: CASSLLGTYSNQPQHF

abundance: many
v_gene: TRBV11-1
j_gene: TRBJ2-7
CDR3aa: CASSPRDRGSYEQYF

abundance: NA
v_gene: TRBV27
j_gene: TRBJ2-7
CDR3aa: CASSLSRGGDYEQYF

abundance: NA
v_gene: TRBV9
j_gene: TRBJ2-1
CDR3aa: CASSVATASGWNEQFF

abundance: NA
v_gene: TRBV5-1
j_gene: TRBJ2-3
CDR3aa: CASSLNVLGGRSTDTQYF

abundance: NA
v_gene: TRBV19
j_gene: TRBJ1-5
CDR3aa: CASSTKTGGSQPQHF

abundance: NA
v_gene: TRBV18
j_gene: TRBJ1-6
CDR3aa: CASFSRGGANSPLHF

abundance: NA
v_gene: TRBV6-2/TRBV6-3
j_gene: TRBJ1-2
CDR3aa: CASSPGDRALNYGYTF